A selection of T cell receptor beta chains follows, all from one sample in a study of T-cell reconstitution after alpha-beta-depleted transplantation in children. TCRdb reprocessed the PCR reads with MiXCR, giving one entry per CDR3 protein. The sample has hundreds of thousands of distinct CDR3 sequences, 10% seen once. The source material was PBMCs, sampled before TCRalphabeta/CD19-depleted stem cell transplant. Receptor source: a child aged 2-15 years with inherited bone marrow failure, due to receive a stem cell transplant. Each CDR3 is given with its conserved first and last residue. D genes are given only for firm matches. For some rows the clone size is stated as once, few or many, or as a class when expanded; others skip it.

D gene: .; V gene: TRBV3-1; J gene: TRBJ2-1; clone size: many; CDR3 DNA: TGTGCCAGCAGCCAAGGGGCGGGGTTCTACAATGAGCAGTTCTTC; CDR3 protein: CASSQGAGFYNEQFF
D gene: .; V gene: TRBV20-1; J gene: TRBJ2-7; clone size: many; CDR3 DNA: TGCAGTGCTAGACCCCCTGGAGGGAGAGCCGAGCAGTACTTC; CDR3 protein: CSARPPGGRAEQYF
D gene: .; V gene: TRBV7-2; J gene: TRBJ2-5; clone size: many; CDR3 DNA: TGTGCCAGCAGCCGCACCGGGACTGGGGAAGAGACCCAGTACTTC; CDR3 protein: CASSRTGTGEETQYF
D gene: .; V gene: TRBV7-9; J gene: TRBJ1-1; clone size: .; CDR3 DNA: TGTGCCAGCAGCTCCCCTGGGTCTGAAGCTTTCTTT; CDR3 protein: CASSSPGSEAFF
D gene: TRBD2; V gene: TRBV7-2; J gene: TRBJ2-1; clone size: .; CDR3 DNA: TGTGCCAGCAGCTTATGGGGACTAGGGGATTACAATGAGCAGTTCTTC; CDR3 protein: CASSLWGLGDYNEQFF
D gene: TRBD1; V gene: TRBV20-1; J gene: TRBJ2-3; clone size: many; CDR3 DNA: TGCAGTGCTAGCGGGACAGTTCGCCCAGATACGCAGTATTTT; CDR3 protein: CSASGTVRPDTQYF
D gene: .; V gene: TRBV5-1; J gene: TRBJ2-1; clone size: many; CDR3 DNA: TGCGCCAGCAGTCTACTACAGAATGAGCAGTTCTTC; CDR3 protein: CASSLLQNEQFF
D gene: .; V gene: TRBV7-9; J gene: TRBJ2-3; clone size: many; CDR3 DNA: TGTGCCAGCAGCCCCCTATCAGAGACCACAGATACGCAGTATTTT; CDR3 protein: CASSPLSETTDTQYF
D gene: TRBD2; V gene: TRBV3-1; J gene: TRBJ2-1; clone size: many; CDR3 DNA: TGTGCCAGCAGCCCACGGACGGGACTAGCTCTCGAGGTGGAGTTCTTC; CDR3 protein: CASSPRTGLALEVEFF
D gene: .; V gene: TRBV7-6; J gene: TRBJ2-1; clone size: many; CDR3 DNA: TGTGCCAGCAGCCCAGACCGGCGGGGCATTCAAAGAACCCCTTACAATGAGCAGTTCTTC; CDR3 protein: CASSPDRRGIQRTPYNEQFF
D gene: TRBD1; V gene: TRBV20-1; J gene: TRBJ2-4; clone size: .; CDR3 DNA: TGCAGTGCCCAAGCCCAGGGACAGGGCCAAAACATTCAGTACTTC; CDR3 protein: CSAQAQGQGQNIQYF
D gene: .; V gene: TRBV27; J gene: TRBJ2-7; clone size: many; CDR3 DNA: TGTGCCAGCAGTTTATCCGGCGGGTGGGCCTACGAGCAGTACTTC; CDR3 protein: CASSLSGGWAYEQYF
D gene: .; V gene: TRBV3-1; J gene: TRBJ1-1; clone size: many; CDR3 DNA: TGTGCCAGCAGCCAAGACAGTTTTGAAGCTTTCTTT; CDR3 protein: CASSQDSFEAFF
D gene: .; V gene: TRBV28; J gene: TRBJ2-7; clone size: few; CDR3 DNA: TGTGCCAGCAGTTTATTTGAGAACAGTGAAACCTACGAGCAGTACTTC; CDR3 protein: CASSLFENSETYEQYF
D gene: TRBD1; V gene: TRBV5-1; J gene: TRBJ2-5; clone size: many; CDR3 DNA: TGCGCCAGCGACCCAGGGGGAGAAGAGACCCAGTACTTC; CDR3 protein: CASDPGGEETQYF
D gene: TRBD2; V gene: TRBV20-1; J gene: TRBJ2-1; clone size: few; CDR3 DNA: TGCAGTGCTAGGGCGCCTGCGGGAGGGGGGTACAATGAGCAGTTCTTC; CDR3 protein: CSARAPAGGGYNEQFF
D gene: .; V gene: TRBV27; J gene: TRBJ2-6; clone size: .; CDR3 DNA: TGTGCCAGCAGTTTATCGTGGGCAGCGGTCTCTGGGGCCAACGTCCTGACTTTC; CDR3 protein: CASSLSWAAVSGANVLTF
D gene: .; V gene: TRBV6-1; J gene: TRBJ1-5; clone size: many; CDR3 DNA: TGTGCCAGCAGTGACACAGGGTTGGGCAGCAATCAGCCCCAGCATTTT; CDR3 protein: CASSDTGLGSNQPQHF
D gene: .; V gene: TRBV12-3/TRBV12-4; J gene: TRBJ1-3; clone size: .; CDR3 DNA: TGTGCCAGCTCCCCCTCGGGGGGAAACACCATATATTTT; CDR3 protein: CASSPSGGNTIYF
D gene: .; V gene: TRBV20-1; J gene: TRBJ1-6; clone size: many; CDR3 DNA: TGCAGTGCGGGGGCGGGGGGCCGTGTTTCACCCCTCCACTTT; CDR3 protein: CSAGAGGRVSPLHF
D gene: .; V gene: TRBV6-5; J gene: TRBJ1-2; clone size: many; CDR3 DNA: TGTGCCAGCAGTTCAAGCCTGTTTTATGGCTACACCTTC; CDR3 protein: CASSSSLFYGYTF
D gene: TRBD2; V gene: TRBV15; J gene: TRBJ2-7; clone size: .; CDR3 DNA: TGTGCCACCAGCAGAGATGGACTAGAGAAAGACGAGCAGTACTTC; CDR3 protein: CATSRDGLEKDEQYF
D gene: .; V gene: TRBV21-1; J gene: TRBJ2-3; clone size: many; CDR3 DNA: TGTGCCAGCATCGCGATAGCGGGAGGCCATACGCAGTATTTT; CDR3 protein: CASIAIAGGHTQYF
D gene: .; V gene: TRBV12-3/TRBV12-4; J gene: TRBJ1-2; clone size: many; CDR3 DNA: TGTGCCAGCAGTTTAAGGGTCCCGGGACAATGGGGCTACACCTTC; CDR3 protein: CASSLRVPGQWGYTF
D gene: TRBD2; V gene: TRBV10-3; J gene: TRBJ2-7; clone size: many; CDR3 DNA: TGTGCCATCAGGCGAGCGGGGGAGGTCGACGAGCAGTACTTC; CDR3 protein: CAIRRAGEVDEQYF
D gene: .; V gene: TRBV10-3; J gene: TRBJ1-2; clone size: .; CDR3 DNA: TGTGCCATCAGTGAGTCGAAGGGATTTGACTATGGCTACACCTTC; CDR3 protein: CAISESKGFDYGYTF
D gene: TRBD2; V gene: TRBV6-1; J gene: TRBJ2-3; clone size: many; CDR3 DNA: TGTGCCAGCACCTCCGGCGGGAGTGATACAGATACGCAGTATTTT; CDR3 protein: CASTSGGSDTDTQYF
D gene: .; V gene: TRBV10-3; J gene: TRBJ2-5; clone size: many; CDR3 DNA: TGTGCCATCAGTGAGTCTGGGGGCCGAAGGGAGACCCAGTACTTC; CDR3 protein: CAISESGGRRETQYF
D gene: .; V gene: TRBV19; J gene: TRBJ1-5; clone size: .; CDR3 DNA: TGTGCCAGTATCGAAACAGGGCGGGACAATCAGCCCCAGCATTTT; CDR3 protein: CASIETGRDNQPQHF
D gene: TRBD1; V gene: TRBV5-1; J gene: TRBJ1-2; clone size: many; CDR3 DNA: TGCGCCAGCCAGGGGGCCGACTATGGCTACACCTTC; CDR3 protein: CASQGADYGYTF
D gene: .; V gene: TRBV23-1; J gene: TRBJ2-1; clone size: .; CDR3 DNA: TGCGCCAGCAGTCAATCCCCGCGAGGCTCCTACAATGAGCAGTTCTTC; CDR3 protein: CASSQSPRGSYNEQFF
D gene: .; V gene: TRBV27; J gene: TRBJ2-5; clone size: many; CDR3 DNA: TGTGCCAGCAGTTTATCCTTCCTCCGGGACTCTCAAGAGACCCAGTACTTC; CDR3 protein: CASSLSFLRDSQETQYF
D gene: .; V gene: TRBV6-5; J gene: TRBJ1-3; clone size: .; CDR3 DNA: TGTGCCAGCAGTTACTCAAGGAACGCTGGAAACACCATATATTTT; CDR3 protein: CASSYSRNAGNTIYF
D gene: TRBD2; V gene: TRBV9; J gene: TRBJ2-3; clone size: many; CDR3 DNA: TGTGCCAGCAGCGTAGCCCCAGCGGGACTCACAGATACGCAGTATTTT; CDR3 protein: CASSVAPAGLTDTQYF
D gene: .; V gene: TRBV28; J gene: TRBJ2-7; clone size: many; CDR3 DNA: TGTGCCAGCAGCTACACCATGAACGCCTACGAGCAGTACTTC; CDR3 protein: CASSYTMNAYEQYF
D gene: TRBD2; V gene: TRBV20-1; J gene: TRBJ2-5; clone size: many; CDR3 DNA: TGCAGTGCTAGATCCCGGACTAGCGGGAGGGTAGTACCGGAGACCCAGTACTTC; CDR3 protein: CSARSRTSGRVVPETQYF
D gene: .; V gene: TRBV7-9; J gene: TRBJ2-7; clone size: many; CDR3 DNA: TGTGCCAGCAGCTTTGGGAGTTCCTACGAGCAGTACTTC; CDR3 protein: CASSFGSSYEQYF
D gene: TRBD1; V gene: TRBV4-1; J gene: TRBJ2-7; clone size: many; CDR3 DNA: TGCGCCAGCAGCCAAATGGGACAGGGGCTCGACGAGCAGTACTTC; CDR3 protein: CASSQMGQGLDEQYF
D gene: .; V gene: TRBV29-1; J gene: TRBJ2-1; clone size: many; CDR3 DNA: TGCAGCGTCAACCCGGTCTCAAGCTCCTACAATGAGCAGTTCTTC; CDR3 protein: CSVNPVSSSYNEQFF
D gene: TRBD2; V gene: TRBV10-3; J gene: TRBJ2-4; clone size: many; CDR3 DNA: TGTGCCACCGGGACTAGCGGGAGCCAGCTAGCCAAAAACATTCAGTACTTC; CDR3 protein: CATGTSGSQLAKNIQYF
D gene: .; V gene: TRBV7-9; J gene: TRBJ2-7; clone size: many; CDR3 DNA: TGTGCCAGCAGCTCAATTAAAGACTCGAAATGGCTCTACGAGCAGTACTTC; CDR3 protein: CASSSIKDSKWLYEQYF
D gene: TRBD2; V gene: TRBV20-1; J gene: TRBJ2-1; clone size: few; CDR3 DNA: TGCAGTGCCGGGGGACTAGCGCCTTACAATGAGCAGTTCTTC; CDR3 protein: CSAGGLAPYNEQFF
D gene: .; V gene: TRBV23-1; J gene: TRBJ2-3; clone size: few; CDR3 DNA: TGCGCCAGCAGTCAATTCCACAGGGCAGCAGAAGATACGCAGTATTTT; CDR3 protein: CASSQFHRAAEDTQYF
D gene: TRBD1; V gene: TRBV12-3/TRBV12-4; J gene: TRBJ2-1; clone size: .; CDR3 DNA: TGTGCCAGCCCCCCACAGGGGCGGGAGCAGTTCTTC; CDR3 protein: CASPPQGREQFF
D gene: .; V gene: TRBV29-1; J gene: TRBJ2-1; clone size: many; CDR3 DNA: TGCAGCGTTGTAATTTTCCCTTGGAGTTCCTTC; CDR3 protein: CSVVIFPWSSF
D gene: TRBD1; V gene: TRBV12-3/TRBV12-4; J gene: TRBJ2-7; clone size: many; CDR3 DNA: TGTGCCAGCACCCCTGGGGACAGAGGCTACGAGCAGTACTTC; CDR3 protein: CASTPGDRGYEQYF